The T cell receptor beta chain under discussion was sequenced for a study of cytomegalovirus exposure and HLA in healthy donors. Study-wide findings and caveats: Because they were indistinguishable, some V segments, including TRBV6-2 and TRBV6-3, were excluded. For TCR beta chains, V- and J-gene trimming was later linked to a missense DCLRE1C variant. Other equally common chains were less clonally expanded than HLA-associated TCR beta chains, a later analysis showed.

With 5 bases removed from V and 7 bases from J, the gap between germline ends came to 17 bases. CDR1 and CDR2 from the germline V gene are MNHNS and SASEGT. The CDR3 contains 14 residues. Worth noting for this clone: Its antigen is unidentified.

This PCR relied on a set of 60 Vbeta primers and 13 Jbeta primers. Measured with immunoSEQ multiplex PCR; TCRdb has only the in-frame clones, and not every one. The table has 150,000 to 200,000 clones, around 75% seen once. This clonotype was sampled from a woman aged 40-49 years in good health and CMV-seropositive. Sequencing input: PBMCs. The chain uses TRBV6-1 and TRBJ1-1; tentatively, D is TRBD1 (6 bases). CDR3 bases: TGTGCCAGCAGTCCCTCGGGGGGGCTCGGTGAAGCTTTCTTT. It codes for CASSPSGGLGEAFF.